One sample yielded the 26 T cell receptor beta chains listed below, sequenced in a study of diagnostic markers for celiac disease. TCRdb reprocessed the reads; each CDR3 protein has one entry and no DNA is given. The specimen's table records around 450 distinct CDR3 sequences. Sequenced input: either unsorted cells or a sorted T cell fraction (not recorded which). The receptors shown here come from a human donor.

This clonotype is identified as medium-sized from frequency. The CDR3: CSVVQGGGKTQYF. This chain links TRBV29-1 with TRBJ2-5; TCRdb returns TRBD1, unconfirmable since there is no DNA. Germline loops: CDR1 SQVTM, CDR2 ANQGSEA. The CDR3 is 13 amino acids.

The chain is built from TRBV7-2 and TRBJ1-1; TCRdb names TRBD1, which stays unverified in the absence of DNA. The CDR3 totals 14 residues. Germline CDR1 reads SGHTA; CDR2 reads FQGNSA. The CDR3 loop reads CASSPWGLVTEAFF.

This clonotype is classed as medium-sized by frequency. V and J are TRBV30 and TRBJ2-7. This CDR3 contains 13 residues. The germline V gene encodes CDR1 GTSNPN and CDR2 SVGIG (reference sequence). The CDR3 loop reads CASASGSIHEQYF.

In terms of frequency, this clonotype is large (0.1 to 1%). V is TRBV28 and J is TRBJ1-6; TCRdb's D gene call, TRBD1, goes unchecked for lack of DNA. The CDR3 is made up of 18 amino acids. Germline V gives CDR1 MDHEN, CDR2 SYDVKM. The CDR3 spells CASSFRPNYRGYNSPLHF.

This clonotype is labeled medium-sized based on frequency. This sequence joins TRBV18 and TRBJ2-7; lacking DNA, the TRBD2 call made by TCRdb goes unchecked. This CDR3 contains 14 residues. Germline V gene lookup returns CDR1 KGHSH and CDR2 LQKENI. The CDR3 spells CASSLTTGDYEQYF.

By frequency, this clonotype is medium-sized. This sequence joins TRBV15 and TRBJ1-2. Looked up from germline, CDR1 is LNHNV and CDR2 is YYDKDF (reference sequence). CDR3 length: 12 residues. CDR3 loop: CATSRDHGGYTF.

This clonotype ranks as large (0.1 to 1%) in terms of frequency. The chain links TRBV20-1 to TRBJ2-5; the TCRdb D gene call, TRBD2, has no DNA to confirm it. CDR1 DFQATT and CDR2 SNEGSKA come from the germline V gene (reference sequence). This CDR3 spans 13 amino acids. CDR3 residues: CSAGISAIGTQYF.

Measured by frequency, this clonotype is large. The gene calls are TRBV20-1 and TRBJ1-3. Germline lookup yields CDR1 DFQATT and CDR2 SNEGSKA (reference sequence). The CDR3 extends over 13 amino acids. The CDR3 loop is CSAREGAGNTIYF.

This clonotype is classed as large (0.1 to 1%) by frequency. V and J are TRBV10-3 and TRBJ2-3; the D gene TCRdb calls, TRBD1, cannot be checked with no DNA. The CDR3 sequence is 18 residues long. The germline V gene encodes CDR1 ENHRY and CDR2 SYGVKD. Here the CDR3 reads CATSLRYSPQGVTDTQYF.

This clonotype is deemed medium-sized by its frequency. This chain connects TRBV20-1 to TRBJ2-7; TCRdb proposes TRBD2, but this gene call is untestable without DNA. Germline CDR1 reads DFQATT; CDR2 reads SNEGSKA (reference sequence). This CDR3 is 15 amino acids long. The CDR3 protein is CSARALAGDSYEQYF.

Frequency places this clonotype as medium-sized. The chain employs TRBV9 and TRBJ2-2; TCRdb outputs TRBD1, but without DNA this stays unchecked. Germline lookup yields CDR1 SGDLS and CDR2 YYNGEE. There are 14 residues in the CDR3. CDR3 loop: CASGGQLSTGELFF.

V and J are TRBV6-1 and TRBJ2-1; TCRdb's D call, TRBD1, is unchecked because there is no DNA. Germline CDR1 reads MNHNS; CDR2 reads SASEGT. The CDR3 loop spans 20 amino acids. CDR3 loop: CASSERLWAGAGLIYNEQFF.

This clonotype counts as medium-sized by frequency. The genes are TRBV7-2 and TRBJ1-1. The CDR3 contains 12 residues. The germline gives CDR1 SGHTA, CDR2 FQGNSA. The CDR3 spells CASSYMNTEAFF.

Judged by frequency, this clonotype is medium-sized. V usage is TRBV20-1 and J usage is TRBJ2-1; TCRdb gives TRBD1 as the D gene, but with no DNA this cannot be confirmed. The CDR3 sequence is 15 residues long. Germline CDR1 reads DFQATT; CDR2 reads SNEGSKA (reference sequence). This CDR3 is CSARDLAGPPNEQFF.

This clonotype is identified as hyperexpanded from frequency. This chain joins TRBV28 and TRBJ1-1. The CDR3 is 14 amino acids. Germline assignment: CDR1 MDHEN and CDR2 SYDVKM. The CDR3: CASHQRVSGTEAFF.

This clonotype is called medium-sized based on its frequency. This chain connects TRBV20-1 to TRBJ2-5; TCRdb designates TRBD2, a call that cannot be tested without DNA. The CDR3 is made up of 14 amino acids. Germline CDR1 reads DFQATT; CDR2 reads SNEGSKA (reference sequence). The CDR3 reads CSAPVGTSVQTQYF.

CDR3 protein: CATMPTDRGTEQYF. The chain has TRBV10-3 and TRBJ2-7; the D call of TRBD1 rests on TCRdb alone, since no DNA is present to check it. The CDR3 contains 14 residues. Germline loops: CDR1 ENHRY, CDR2 SYGVKD.

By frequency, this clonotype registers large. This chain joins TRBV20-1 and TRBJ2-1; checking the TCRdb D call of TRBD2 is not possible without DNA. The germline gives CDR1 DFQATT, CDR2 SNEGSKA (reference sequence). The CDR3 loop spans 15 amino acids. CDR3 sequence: CSAPLLAGAYNEQFF.

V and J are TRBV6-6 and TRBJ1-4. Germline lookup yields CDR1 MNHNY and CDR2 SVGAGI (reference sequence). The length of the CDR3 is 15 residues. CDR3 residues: CASRTPAVLNEKLFF.

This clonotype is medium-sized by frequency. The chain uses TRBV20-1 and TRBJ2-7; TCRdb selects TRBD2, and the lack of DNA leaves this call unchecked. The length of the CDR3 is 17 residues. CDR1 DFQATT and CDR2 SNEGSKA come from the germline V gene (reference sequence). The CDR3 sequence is CSARGQRISGGAAEQYF.

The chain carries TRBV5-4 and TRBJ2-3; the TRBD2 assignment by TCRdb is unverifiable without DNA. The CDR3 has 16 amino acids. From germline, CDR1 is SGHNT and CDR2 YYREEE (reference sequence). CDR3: CASSPRGSGITDTQYF.

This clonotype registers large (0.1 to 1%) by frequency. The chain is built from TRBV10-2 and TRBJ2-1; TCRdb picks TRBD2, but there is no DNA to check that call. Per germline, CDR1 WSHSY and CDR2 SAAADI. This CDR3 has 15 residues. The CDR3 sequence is CASREAGGGYNEQFF.

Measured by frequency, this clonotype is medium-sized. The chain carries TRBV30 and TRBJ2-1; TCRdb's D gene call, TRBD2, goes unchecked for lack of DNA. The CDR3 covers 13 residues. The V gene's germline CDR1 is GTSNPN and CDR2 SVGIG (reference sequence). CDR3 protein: CAWSVTRYNEQFF.

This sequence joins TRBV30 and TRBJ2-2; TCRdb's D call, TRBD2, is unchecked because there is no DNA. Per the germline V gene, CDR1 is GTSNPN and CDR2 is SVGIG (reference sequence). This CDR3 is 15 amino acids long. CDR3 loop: CAWRRLAGGTGELFF.

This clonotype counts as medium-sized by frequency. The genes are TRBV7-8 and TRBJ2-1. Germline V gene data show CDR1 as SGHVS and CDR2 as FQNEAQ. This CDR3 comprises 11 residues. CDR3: CASSYDREQFF. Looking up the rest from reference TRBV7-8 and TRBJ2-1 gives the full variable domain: GAGVSQSPRYKVAKRGQDVALRCDPISGHVSLFWYQQALGQGPEFLTYFQNEAQLDKSGLPSDRFFAERPEGSVSTLKIQRTQQEDSAVYLCASSYDREQFFGPGTRLTVL.

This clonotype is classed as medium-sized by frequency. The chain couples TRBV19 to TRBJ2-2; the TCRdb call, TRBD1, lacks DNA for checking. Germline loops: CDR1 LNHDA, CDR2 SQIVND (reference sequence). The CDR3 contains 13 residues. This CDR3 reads CASSIPGDGELFF.